The present T cell receptor beta chain was sequenced within a study of blood T cell repertoires in COVID-19. As for the study in general: Samples came from the United States, Italy and Spain, spanning acute and convalescent COVID-19.

Germline CDR1 MDHEN, CDR2 SYDVKM. This CDR3 spans 10 amino acids. V shed 6 bases and J shed 8 bases, with 7 bases lying between them. Clinical history as reported by participants underpinned cohort assignment. Recovered participants had two consecutive negative NP/OP PCR tests, healthcare professional clearance, or symptom resolution. Original analysis: Estimation of nucleated cell counts was performed using reference gene primer amplification. TCRdb keeps only in-frame clones here, not all; method: immunoSEQ multiplex PCR. V and J calls plus clone size are reproduced from that table; the DNA served to infer D and trimming. This table holds approximately 280,000 clones, approximately 88% found once.

The rearrangement links TRBV28 to TRBJ1-2; D is ambiguous. This sequence was found in a woman aged 40 to 50 who had recovered from COVID-19. The sequencing input was PBMCs or T cells enriched from blood (not recorded which). The CDR3 spells CASSRYGYTF. CDR3 bases: TGTGCCAGCAGCCGGTACGGCTACACCTTC.